The clone carrying this T cell receptor beta chain occurred many times. In TCRdb, the 5' RACE reads were re-called with MiXCR into one record per CDR3 protein. Altogether approximately 40,000 distinct CDR3 sequences are present, approximately 7.4% being singletons, with the ten largest covering around 3%. This entry belongs to a study of chronic HIV infection and antiretroviral therapy. Germline CDR1 reads SGDLS; CDR2 reads YYNGEE. V lost 1 base and J lost 7; bases outside the gene matches: 11. The CDR3 spans 16 residues. Sequencing was performed on peripheral blood. The TCR comes from an adult who had HIV and had not received antiretroviral therapy, or was an uninfected healthy control (not recorded which). The chain combines TRBV9 with TRBJ1-5, with 7 positions matching TRBD1. DNA of the CDR3: TGTGCCAGCAGCGTACAAAGCAAGGGGGCACGACAGCCCCAGCATTTT. It yields the protein CASSVQSKGARQPQHF.